These 25 T cell receptor beta chains originate from one sample sequenced in a study of molecular identifiers for immune sequencing clone quantification. Each CDR3 protein is one row after TCRdb ran MiXCR on the PCR reads. The sample carries about 54,000 distinct CDR3 sequences, 20% to 25% recorded once. The sequenced sample was naive CD8+ T cells from blood, with Jurkat cell RNA spiked in. Subset reported: FACS-sorted CD8+CD4-CCR7+CD45RA+ naive T cells. All receptors derive from a human donor in good health. Some libraries in this study had Jurkat cell RNA spiked in.

This clonotype was counted many times. The CDR3 here is CSVEEVNTEAFF. The CDR3 DNA sequence: TGCAGCGTTGAAGAGGTGAACACTGAAGCTTTCTTT. The chain employs TRBV29-1 and TRBJ1-1; no clear D gene. CDR1 and CDR2 from the germline V gene are SQVTM and ANQGSEA. V lost 0 bases and J 0 bases, leaving 2 bases between the germline ends. The CDR3 spans 12 residues.

The table lists this clonotype with many counts. In DNA form, the CDR3 reads TGCAGTGCTAGAGACGACCAGAGACAGCTTAATCAGCCCCAGCATTTT. It encodes CSARDDQRQLNQPQHF. The chain links TRBV20-1 to TRBJ1-5; D may be TRBD1 (5 bases). V was cut by 0 bases and J by 4 bases, with 16 bases left in between. This CDR3 is built from 16 residues. Germline V gene lookup returns CDR1 DFQATT and CDR2 SNEGSKA (reference sequence).

This clonotype was detected many times. The genes are TRBV7-9 and TRBJ2-7, with a weak D call TRBD2 (5 bases). Germline V lookup: CDR1 SEHNR, CDR2 FQNEAQ (reference sequence). Trimming left V 4 bases short and J 5 bases short, with 24 bases between. The CDR3 is 17 amino acids. CDR3 amino acids: CASSSGILPTGSDEQYF. The DNA of the CDR3 is TGTGCCAGCAGCTCGGGCATACTTCCGACGGGATCGGACGAGCAGTACTTC. Full variable domain (rest looked up from reference TRBV7-9 and TRBJ2-7): DTGVSQNPRHKITKRGQNVTFRCDPISEHNRLYWYRQTLGQGPEFLTYFQNEAQLEKSRLLSDRFSAERPKGSFSTLEIQRTEQGDSAMYLCASSSGILPTGSDEQYFGPGTRLTVT.

On this clonotype itself: With a much larger clone just one base away, this may be a read error. V gene TRBV20-1 combines with J gene TRBJ2-3; D not resolved. CDR3 length equals 16 residues. Germline V lookup: CDR1 DFQATT, CDR2 SNEGSKA (reference sequence). The V and J ends lost 6 bases and 2 bases respectively, with 21 bases between them. The CDR3 DNA reads TGCAGTGCAGGATGGGCCCTTGGGCTGACCACAGATACGCAGTATTTT. Encoded protein: CSAGWALGLTTDTQYF.

This clonotype was counted many times. The rearrangement joins TRBV7-9 to TRBJ1-6; 8 bases line up with TRBD1. CDR1 and CDR2 from the germline V gene are SEHNR and FQNEAQ (reference sequence). The CDR3 totals 15 residues. The V gene end was trimmed by 5 bases and the J gene end by 9 bases; junction bases not matched to a gene: 9. CDR3 loop: CASSPGQGSASPLHF. The CDR3 nucleotides read TGTGCCAGCAGCCCCGGACAGGGATCTGCTTCACCCCTCCACTTT.

This clonotype was observed many times. The J gene is TRBJ1-1, the V gene TRBV30, with 9 bases identical to TRBD1. The V and J ends lost 0 bases and 5 bases, in that order; junction bases with no gene match: 7. Germline V CDR1 and CDR2: GTSNPN, SVGIG (reference sequence). The CDR3 has 15 amino acids. The CDR3 protein is CAWSVTTGGSTEAFF. The CDR3 region has the DNA TGTGCCTGGAGTGTGACGACAGGGGGAAGTACTGAAGCTTTCTTT.

This clonotype appeared a few times. The chain carries TRBV12-3 or TRBV12-4 and TRBJ1-3, with unresolved D. Deletions cut 8 bases from V and 4 bases from J, with 12 bases between. This CDR3 contains 13 residues. The CDR3 DNA sequence: TGTGCCAGCCGTCCCCCCTGGGGAAACACCATATATTTT. It encodes CASRPPWGNTIYF.

The count of this clonotype is one. A read error may account for a junction end that differs from germline. V usage is TRBV11-3 and J usage is TRBJ2-1, with TRBD1 identical over 7 bases. CDR3 length equals 16 residues. Per the germline V gene, CDR1 is SGHNT and CDR2 is YENEEA. The CDR3 spells CAGSSTPGTEYNEQFF. For the CDR3, the DNA is TGTGCCGGCAGCTCTACCCCCGGGACAGAATACAATGAGCAGTTCTTC.

As regards this clonotype: With a much larger clone just one base away, this may be a read error. The rearrangement joins TRBV4-1 to TRBJ2-7; 7 bases line up with TRBD2. Germline V gene data show CDR1 as MGHRA and CDR2 as YSYEKL. This CDR3 has 13 residues. V shed 3 bases and J 6 bases; nucleotides not matched to a gene: 5. CDR3 protein: CASSQGPGGEQYF. CDR3 coding DNA: TGCGCCAGCAGCCAGGGCCCGGGAGGCGAGCAGTACTTC.

This clonotype occurred once. An end of the junction differs from the germline gene, which may be a read error. The chain carries TRBV28 and TRBJ1-1; a weak D match, TRBD1 (6 bases). Germline CDR1 is MDHEN and CDR2 is SYDVKM. The CDR3 loop spans 15 amino acids. CDR3 bases: TGTGCCAGCAGTTTGCGGACAGCGATGAACACTGAAGCTCTCTTT. It translates to CASSLRTAMNTEALF.

This clonotype came up many times. This chain connects TRBV7-9 to TRBJ2-7, with D unresolved. The germline CDR1 and CDR2 sequences are SEHNR and FQNEAQ (reference sequence). CDR3 length equals 13 residues. The germline V and J ends were trimmed by 3 bases and 6 bases, with 12 bases remaining between them. The CDR3 reads CASSFGPRGEQYF. Here the CDR3 DNA reads TGTGCCAGCAGCTTTGGGCCGCGCGGCGAGCAGTACTTC.

This clonotype was detected many times. J is TRBJ2-1 and V is TRBV5-1; TRBD2 is a possible D gene (6 bases). Germline assignment: CDR1 SGHRS and CDR2 YFSETQ. The CDR3 runs 14 residues. With 0 bases removed from V and 8 bases from J, the gap between germline ends came to 12 bases. Here the CDR3 reads CASSLDGSRDEQFF. In DNA form, the CDR3 reads TGCGCCAGCAGCTTGGACGGGAGTAGGGATGAGCAGTTCTTC.

This clonotype was observed at least ten times. The chain recombines TRBV29-1 with TRBJ2-3; 9 bases map to TRBD2. The CDR3 is 14 residues long. Germline CDR1 is SQVTM and CDR2 is ANQGSEA. The V and J ends lost 6 bases and 3 bases, in that order; junction bases with no gene match: 7. CDR3 loop: CSVARLADTDTQYF. CDR3 nucleotides: TGCAGCGTCGCCAGACTAGCGGATACAGATACGCAGTATTTT.

This clonotype has a count of ten or more. The chain uses TRBV6-5 and TRBJ2-7; D remains unclear. The CDR3 has 15 amino acids. From germline, CDR1 is MNHEY and CDR2 SVGAGI. The V end lost 6 bases, the J end lost 0 bases, and 15 bases lay between the germline ends. The CDR3 nucleotides are TGTGCCAGCAGCCCCTTTGTGAGCAGCTCCTACGAGCAGTACTTC. Protein: CASSPFVSSSYEQYF.

In its sample, this clonotype was seen many times. V usage is TRBV7-2 and J usage is TRBJ2-1; 7 bases are shared with TRBD2. V gave up 3 bases and J gave up 3 bases; unmatched junction bases: 11. Germline values: CDR1 SGHTA, CDR2 FQGNSA. This CDR3 is built from 17 residues. For the CDR3, the DNA is TGTGCCAGCAGCTTCTTCCCCACGGGAGGAGGCTACAATGAGCAGTTCTTC. Its protein is CASSFFPTGGGYNEQFF.

About this clonotype itself: A much larger clonotype is one base distant, so this may be a read error. The rearrangement uses TRBV7-2 and TRBJ2-1; a possible D gene is TRBD2 (6 bases). There are 14 residues in the CDR3. CDR1 SGHTA and CDR2 FQGNSA come from the germline V gene. CDR3 amino acids: CASTTNSDYNEQLF. The CDR3 DNA sequence: TGTGCCAGCACCACTAATTCGGACTACAATGAGCAGCTCTTC.

The chain combines TRBV12-3 or TRBV12-4 with TRBJ2-1; no reliable D call. V gave up 1 base and J gave up 4 bases, with 5 bases separating them. The CDR3 contains 13 residues. The CDR3, as DNA: TGTGCCAGCAGTTTAGGGCGTTACAATGAGCAGTTCTTC. Protein product: CASSLGRYNEQFF.

Concerning this clonotype: Since no conserved phenylalanine or tryptophan closes the CDR3, a read error is the likely cause. This chain uses TRBV13 with TRBJ2-7; D is perhaps TRBD1 (6 bases). There are 13 residues in the CDR3. The V gene lost 3 bases and the J gene lost 6 bases, with 12 bases spanning the gap. The germline CDR1 and CDR2 sequences are PRHDT and FYEKMQ (reference sequence). In DNA form, the CDR3 reads TGTGCCAGCAGCTTGGACAGAGCCTGCGAGCAGTACTTG. Translation: CASSLDRACEQYL.

Details on this clonotype: A much larger clone lies a single base off, so this may be a read error. The V and J genes are TRBV7-9 and TRBJ2-2, with D maybe TRBD1 (6 bases). Germline assignment: CDR1 SEHNR and CDR2 FQNEAQ (reference sequence). The CDR3 has 14 amino acids. The germline V and J ends were trimmed by 11 bases and 4 bases, with 17 bases remaining between them. The CDR3 loop reads CASNRDNRTGELFF. The CDR3 nucleotides read TGTGCCTCGAACCGGGACAATCGCACCGGGGAGCTGTTTTTT.

This clonotype was counted ten times or more. V gene TRBV6-1 combines with J gene TRBJ1-1; unclear D gene. The CDR3 length is 16 residues. The V gene's germline CDR1 is MNHNS and CDR2 SASEGT. V gave up 2 bases and J gave up 1 base, with 14 bases separating them. The CDR3 DNA follows: TGTGCCAGCAGTGAATACCCCGCGATAAAGAACACTGAAGCTTTCTTT. Residues: CASSEYPAIKNTEAFF.

This clonotype has at least ten counts. The J gene is TRBJ2-7, the V gene TRBV29-1; a possible D gene is TRBD2 (6 bases). Between the trimmed V and J ends, which lost 5 bases and 1 base, there was a span of 12 bases. The CDR3 is 13 residues long. Germline V gives CDR1 SQVTM, CDR2 ANQGSEA. CDR3 sequence: CSVRMGGSYEQYF. The CDR3 nucleotides are TGCAGCGTTCGGATGGGGGGTTCCTACGAGCAGTACTTC.

The sample holds one count of this clonotype. Relative to the germline gene, one junction end is altered; a read error may explain this. The genes are TRBV7-2 and TRBJ2-6; D gene uncertain. Germline CDR1 reads SGHTA; CDR2 reads FQGNSA. The CDR3 length is 15 residues. The CDR3 DNA sequence: TGTGCCAGTAGCTTTCAAGGAATTTGGGGCAACGTCCTGACTTTC. Its protein product is CASSFQGIWGNVLTF.

Ten or more counts support this clonotype. The chain couples TRBV29-1 to TRBJ2-2, with a possible D match to TRBD2 (6 bases). The CDR3 consists of 12 residues. CDR1 is SQVTM, CDR2 ANQGSEA, per germline. CDR3 sequence (DNA): TGCGTAGGAGGGTCGAACACCGGGGAGCTGTTTTTT. Residues: CVGGSNTGELFF.

The rearrangement links TRBV7-9 to TRBJ2-5, with 9 bases fitting TRBD2. The CDR3 is made up of 15 amino acids. The J segment lost 9 bases and the V segment lost 2 bases, leaving 10 bases of the junction unmatched. CDR1 and CDR2 from the germline V gene are SEHNR and FQNEAQ (reference sequence). CDR3 residues: CASSLRTSAQAPQYF. In DNA form, the CDR3 reads TGTGCCAGCAGCTTACGGACTAGCGCCCAAGCGCCCCAGTACTTC.

Comment on this clonotype: Because the CDR3 is missing its conserved closing phenylalanine or tryptophan, this is likely a read error. The chain employs TRBV13 and TRBJ2-7, with TRBD2 matching over 11 bases. CDR1 and CDR2 (germline): PRHDT, FYEKMQ (reference sequence). Trimming removed 5 bases from V and 3 bases from J; junction bases left unmatched: 3. The CDR3 has 14 amino acids. The chain's CDR3 is CASSTTSGSYEQYS. The CDR3 DNA reads TGTGCCAGCAGCACCACTAGCGGGAGCTACGAGCAGTACTCC.